This is a list of T cell receptor beta chains from one sample in a study of T cells in Graves' hyperthyroidism and ophthalmopathy. TCRdb independently ran MiXCR on the multiplex PCR reads; one entry per CDR3 protein. The table lists fewer than 550,000 distinct CDR3 sequences, roughly a quarter of them singletons. Sequences were obtained from blood. The source is a woman under 40 with Graves' ophthalmopathy. CDR3s include the opening cysteine and the closing phenylalanine or tryptophan. Fields, in order: J gene, D gene, clone size, V gene, CDR3 protein, CDR3 DNA. The D gene is left open where the match is weak. Clone size is given for some rows only: seen once, a few or many times, or a class if the clone is expanded.

TRBJ1-1 | . | . | TRBV29-1 | CSGQNTEAFF | TGCAGCGGCCAGAACACTGAAGCTTTCTTT
TRBJ1-4 | TRBD1 | many | TRBV25-1 | CASSVRQGNEKLFF | TGTGCCAGCAGTGTGAGACAGGGAAATGAAAAACTGTTTTTT
TRBJ2-2 | TRBD1 | few | TRBV29-1 | CSVEQGISNTGELFF | TGCAGCGTCGAACAGGGGATTTCGAACACCGGGGAGCTGTTTTTT
TRBJ1-5 | TRBD1 | . | TRBV20-1 | CSANREQGTNQPQHF | TGCAGTGCTAATCGAGAACAGGGGACGAATCAGCCCCAGCATTTT
TRBJ1-5 | . | many | TRBV6-2/TRBV6-3 | CASSYGGSNQPRHF | TGTGCCAGCAGTTACGGGGGTAGCAATCAGCCCCGGCATTTT
TRBJ2-7 | . | . | TRBV7-9 | CASSPPRMGGVVHF | TGTGCCAGCAGCCCCCCGAGGATGGGGGGAGTGGTACACTTC
TRBJ1-2 | . | many | TRBV7-9 | CASSLSDEGPNGYTF | TGTGCCAGCAGCTTATCGGATGAGGGACCCAATGGCTACACCTTC
TRBJ1-3 | . | many | TRBV10-3 | CAITETVNGNTIYF | TGTGCCATCACCGAGACCGTGAATGGAAACACCATATATTTT
TRBJ2-5 | TRBD2 | many | TRBV20-1 | CSARPGLAMTQYF | TGCAGTGCTAGACCCGGACTAGCGATGACCCAGTACTTC
TRBJ1-1 | TRBD1 | . | TRBV6-1 | CASSAQGARLSEAFF | TGTGCCAGCAGTGCGCAGGGGGCGCGACTTTCTGAAGCTTTCTTT
TRBJ2-5 | TRBD2 | once | TRBV11-2 | CASSPAGLAGGSETQYF | TGTGCCAGCAGCCCGGCGGGACTAGCGGGGGGCTCAGAGACCCAGTACTTC
TRBJ1-5 | . | many | TRBV11-2 | CASSLHPLTNQPQHF | TGTGCCAGCAGCTTACATCCCCTGACTAATCAGCCCCAGCATTTT
TRBJ2-5 | TRBD2 | . | TRBV6-1 | CASSKPGLVYRETQYF | TGTGCCAGCAGTAAACCGGGACTAGTCTATAGGGAGACCCAGTACTTC
TRBJ1-2 | TRBD1 | . | TRBV6-1 | CASSEHWQGASIDGYTF | TGTGCCAGCAGTGAACACTGGCAGGGGGCTTCTATCGATGGCTACACCTTC
TRBJ1-6 | TRBD1 | many | TRBV6-1 | CASSRTGRESPLHF | TGTGCCAGCAGCCGGACAGGGAGGGAATCACCCCTCCACTTT
TRBJ2-5 | TRBD1 | . | TRBV28 | CASSNTGTGDLETQYF | TGTGCCAGCAGCAACACCGGGACAGGGGATTTAGAGACCCAGTACTTC
TRBJ1-1 | . | many | TRBV4-2 | CASSLDMLVDTEAFF | TGTGCCAGCAGCCTCGACATGTTGGTGGACACTGAAGCTTTCTTT